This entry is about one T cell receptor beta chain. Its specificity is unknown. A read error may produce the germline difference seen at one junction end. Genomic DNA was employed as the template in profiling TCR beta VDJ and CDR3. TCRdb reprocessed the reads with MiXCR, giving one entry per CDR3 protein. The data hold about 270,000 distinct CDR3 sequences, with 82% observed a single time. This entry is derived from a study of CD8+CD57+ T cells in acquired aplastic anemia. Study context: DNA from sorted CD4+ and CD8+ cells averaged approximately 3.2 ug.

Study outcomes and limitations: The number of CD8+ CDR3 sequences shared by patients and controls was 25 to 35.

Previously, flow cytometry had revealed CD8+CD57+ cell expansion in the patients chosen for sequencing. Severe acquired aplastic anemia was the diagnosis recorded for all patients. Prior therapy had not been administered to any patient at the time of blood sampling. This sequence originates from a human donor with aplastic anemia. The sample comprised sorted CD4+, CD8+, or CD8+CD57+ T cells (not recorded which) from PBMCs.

CDR3 sequence: CASGDGGTGMEYGYTF. CDR3 sequence (DNA): TGTGCCAGCGGGGACGGGGGCACGGGTATGGAGTATGGTTACACCTTC. The V and J genes are TRBV2 and TRBJ1-2; a weak D match, TRBD1 (6 bases). Germline V lookup: CDR1 SNHLY, CDR2 FYNNEI. This CDR3 region has 16 residues.